Listed below are T cell receptor beta chains from one sample, sequenced in a study of T cell responses to AZD1222 COVID-19 vaccine. This table comes from immunoSEQ multiplex PCR, and its TCRdb copy is limited to in-frame clones, with some not included. The repertoire consists of 95,000 to 100,000 clones, with roughly 87% occurring once and the leading ten covering about 15%. Sequences were derived from peripheral blood, sampled on day 0 of AZD1222 vaccination. The receptors were sampled from an adult in good health. The conserved cysteine and the conserved F or W are not part of the CDR3 here.

J,V,CDR3
TRBJ1-2,TRBV7-7,ASSLVHGDRGPTNYGYT
TRBJ2-7,TRBV11-2,ASSLAGGAGGPYEQY
TRBJ1-6,TRBV7-8,ASSLIALGNSPLH
TRBJ1-2,TRBV7-9,ASSLGSADTNYGYT
TRBJ2-1,TRBV11-2,ASSLESGSYNEQF
TRBJ2-1,TRBV7-9,ASSFQGEYNEQF
TRBJ2-7,TRBV28,ASSLSPLPYEQY
TRBJ1-4,TRBV2,ASSEGPRGEKLF
TRBJ2-4,TRBV4-2,ASSQDLAGGTKNIQY
TRBJ2-1,TRBV15,ATSRAPSETYNEQF
TRBJ1-1,TRBV5-6,ASSPGTGRGMNTEAF
TRBJ2-7,TRBV19,ASSMKGGYEQY
TRBJ2-1,TRBV9,ASSVATRSKQF
TRBJ1-2,TRBV18,ASSLRGQLERGYGYT
TRBJ2-1,TRBV30,AWTPDVSYNEQF
TRBJ2-1,TRBV27,ASSSLWVAGALSSYNEQF
TRBJ2-1,TRBV7-2,ASSLNLYNEQF
TRBJ1-2,TRBV7-2,ASSLVLRANYGYT
TRBJ1-1,TRBV7-9,ASSLGRVRGPNTEAF
TRBJ1-4,TRBV9,ASSVDLGRNEKLF
TRBJ2-7,TRBV13,ASSFTREVQY
TRBJ2-7,TRBV5-1,ASSLPVAGVPEQY
TRBJ1-4,TRBV19,ASSIGGTDNEKLF
TRBJ1-2,TRBV19,ASSPGQASNYGYT
TRBJ2-1,TRBV27,ASSLAQLGQKYNEQF
TRBJ1-2,TRBV28,ASSPPHRDRGEHT
TRBJ2-1,TRBV5-1,ASSLSGRADNEQF
TRBJ1-1,TRBV6-5,ASSLQGYGF
TRBJ2-7,TRBV7-9,ASSPPLLAGKDEQY
TRBJ2-7,TRBV19,ASSIGQGTYEQY
TRBJ1-6,TRBV30,AWDLPASPLH
TRBJ2-5,TRBV6-5,ASRSRDRQETQY
TRBJ2-7,TRBV27,ASSLSRDHLAYEQY
TRBJ1-5,TRBV6-5,ASRRTGTNQPQH
TRBJ1-1,TRBV2,ASRGQGTEAF
TRBJ2-1,TRBV11-2,ASSLDGLRSYNEQF
TRBJ2-1,TRBV5-1,ASSLASDHYNEQF
TRBJ1-2,TRBV27,ASSLSEAGSYGYT
TRBJ2-7,TRBV3-1/TRBV3-2,ASSRSITGVPYEQY
TRBJ2-1,TRBV7-8,ASSSRHSASGVFNEQF
TRBJ1-5,TRBV15,ATRYQGAGQPQH
TRBJ1-1,TRBV3-1/TRBV3-2,ASSQDVQGGGAF
TRBJ2-7,TRBV21-1,ASSKLLLGEQY
TRBJ1-1,TRBV5-5,ASSEDRGKAF
TRBJ2-7,TRBV10-1,ASSTGQFNEQY
TRBJ1-1,TRBV27,ASSPGQGENTEAF
TRBJ2-3,TRBV1,TSREGGRYYGDTQY
TRBJ1-1,TRBV25-1,ASSDRAAEAF
TRBJ2-2,TRBV29-1,SAGGVSGTLTGELF
TRBJ2-4,TRBV11-2,ASSLERLTGIQY
TRBJ1-2,TRBV30,AWSIRDDYGYT